This T cell receptor beta chain came from a study of blood T cell repertoires in COVID-19. Background on the study: Both acute and convalescent COVID-19 samples were obtained from the United States, Italy and Spain.

V trimming: 3 bases; J trimming: 4 bases; junction bases outside the gene matches: 4. Germline-derived CDR1 and CDR2 are SGHDT and YYEEEE. This CDR3 has 14 amino acids. The table came from immunoSEQ multiplex PCR; TCRdb's copy has only in-frame clones and leaves some out. Among about 26,000 clones, 90% were seen once, and the ten largest hold 6% to 9.5%. J is TRBJ2-1 and V is TRBV5-6; 7 positions agree with TRBD1. The receptor's source is a human donor in a cohort sampled during active COVID-19. Sequences were obtained from peripheral blood. CDR3 in DNA: TGTGCCAGCAGCTCGACAGGGAAATACAATGAGCAGTTCTTC. Its translation: CASSSTGKYNEQFF.